A few counts support the clone carrying this T cell receptor (beta chain). Its cognate antigen is unknown. The data derive from a study of CD8+ T cells in alopecia areata. The CDR3 totals 13 residues. CDR1 and CDR2 (germline): SQVTM, ANQGSEA. Trimming removed 1 base from V and 3 bases from J, with 9 bases in between. Broader study findings: Researchers report lesional scalp, most notably alopecia totalis/universalis, outstripped normal scalp in clonality.

Regarding treatment: oral pan-JAK inhibitor, 5-10 mg twice daily. Researchers gathered lesional scalp punch biopsies and peripheral blood from patients with alopecia areata. Using a FACSAria, the CD4+ and CD8+ T cells were sorted from the PBMCs. cDNA reverse transcribed from extracted RNA served as the sequencing template. Clones were sequenced by immunoSEQ multiplex PCR, and TCRdb holds only the in-frame ones, with some missing. The sample consists of 150,000 to 250,000 clones, around 60% of them appearing once. The sample consisted of CD4+ T cells sorted from blood, taken at week 4, from a patient treated with tofacitinib. This chain joins TRBV29-1 and TRBJ1-1; D is unclear. The clonotype was recovered from a human donor with alopecia areata. This CDR3 reads CSVEGTSYTEAFF. CDR3 nucleotide sequence: TGCAGCGTTGAAGGTACTTCTTACACTGAAGCTTTCTTT.